This T cell receptor (beta chain) was sequenced in a study of blood T cell repertoires in COVID-19. Study-wide context: COVID-19 samples from acute and convalescent phases originated in the United States, Italy and Spain. PBMCs, B-cell-depleted T cells, or T cells were the source of the cDNA or gDNA that made up the material.

This clone occurred once. Germline loops: CDR1 KGHDR, CDR2 SFDVKD. J was trimmed by 4 bases and V by 5 bases; bases with no gene match: 4. The CDR3 is 14 amino acids. Measured with immunoSEQ multiplex PCR; TCRdb has only the in-frame clones, and not every one. The table shows approximately 290,000 clones, with roughly 84% occurring only once. What was sequenced was peripheral blood. The receptor was isolated from a person aged 70 to 79 with COVID-19, enrolled during active disease. The chain combines TRBV24-1 with TRBJ1-2; 9 bases agree with TRBD1. The CDR3 nucleotides are TGTGCCACCAGTGCGACAGGGGGGAGCTATGGCTACACCTTC. Its protein is CATSATGGSYGYTF.